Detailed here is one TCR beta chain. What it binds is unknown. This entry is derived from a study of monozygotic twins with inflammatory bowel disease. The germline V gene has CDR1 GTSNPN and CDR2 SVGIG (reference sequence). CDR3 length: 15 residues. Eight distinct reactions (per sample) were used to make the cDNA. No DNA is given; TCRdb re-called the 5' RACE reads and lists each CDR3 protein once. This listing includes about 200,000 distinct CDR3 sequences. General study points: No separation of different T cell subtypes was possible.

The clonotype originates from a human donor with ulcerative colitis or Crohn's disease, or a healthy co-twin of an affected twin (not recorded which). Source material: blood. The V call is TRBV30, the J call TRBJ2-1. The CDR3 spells CAWTPTDNLSNEQFF.